This TCR beta chain was observed in a study of blood T cell repertoires in COVID-19. Study-wide background: Samples representing acute and convalescent COVID-19 were sourced from the United States, Italy and Spain.

Germline CDR1 is MNHEY and CDR2 is SVGAGI. Trimming left V 5 bases short and J 0 bases short, with 13 bases between. The CDR3 has 15 residues. Generated by immunoSEQ multiplex PCR, the TCRdb table keeps only in-frame clones and is missing some. Among 70,000 to 100,000 clones listed, around 90% were seen once. The TCR sequence derives from a woman in her sixties or seventies with acute or convalescent COVID-19. This chain joins TRBV6-5 and TRBJ1-1; maybe TRBD1 (5 bases). Sequenced sample: peripheral blood. CDR3 bases: TGTGCCAGCAGTCCTCAGGGTTCCATGAACACTGAAGCTTTCTTT. Protein sequence: CASSPQGSMNTEAFF.